This entry is about one T cell receptor beta chain. TCRdb reanalyzed the 5' RACE reads, giving one entry per CDR3 protein sequence and no DNA. The sample totals roughly 160,000 distinct CDR3 sequences. The CDR3 has 16 residues. In germline, CDR1 is SGHRS, CDR2 YFSETQ. This entry belongs to a study of T cells expressing NK-cell markers. The sample comprised blood T cells: a sorted CD56 or NKG2C T cell subset, CD4+ or CD8+ T cells, or bulk PBMC T cells (not recorded which). The sequence came from a woman between 18 and 69 years old in good health. This chain connects TRBV5-1 to TRBJ2-5; TCRdb lists TRBD2, though no DNA is available to test this call. This chain's CDR3 is CASSGWTSRDQETQYF.